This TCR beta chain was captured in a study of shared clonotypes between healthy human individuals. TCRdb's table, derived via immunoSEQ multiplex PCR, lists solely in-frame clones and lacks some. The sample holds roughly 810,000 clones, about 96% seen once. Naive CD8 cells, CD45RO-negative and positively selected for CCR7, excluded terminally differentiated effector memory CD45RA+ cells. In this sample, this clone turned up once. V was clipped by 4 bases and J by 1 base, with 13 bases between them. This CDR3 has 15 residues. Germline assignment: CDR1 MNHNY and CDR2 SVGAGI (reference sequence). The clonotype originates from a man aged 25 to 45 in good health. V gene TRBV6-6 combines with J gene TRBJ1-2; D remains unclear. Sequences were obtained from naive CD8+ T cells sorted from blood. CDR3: CASSFDDGFNYGYTF. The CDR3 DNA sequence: TGTGCCAGCAGTTTCGACGACGGATTTAACTATGGCTACACCTTC.